The clone carrying this T cell receptor (beta chain) was picked up many times. The target antigen is unknown. This specimen comes from a study of T cell repertoires in cytomegalovirus infection. TCRdb called the reads again in MiXCR, with one record for every CDR3 protein. The repertoire includes 110,000 or so distinct CDR3 sequences, around 30% of them detected once, and more than 35% sits in the top ten. The CDR3 runs 15 residues. Trimming removed 7 bases from V and 0 bases from J, with 13 bases in between. Germline loops: CDR1 SGHTA, CDR2 FQGNSA. The clonotype comes from a human donor in good health (CMV status not recorded). Some clones in this sample may be carry-over from other donors' samples. V is TRBV7-2 and J is TRBJ2-1; D might be TRBD2 (7 bases). Specimen: CD8+ T cells from cultured PBMCs, collected from culture after CMV antigen stimulation. Written as DNA, the CDR3 is TGTGCCAGCACCAAAGGGGGGGACTCCTACAATGAGCAGTTCTTC. Amino acid sequence: CASTKGGDSYNEQFF.